Listed below are T cell receptor beta chains from one sample, sequenced in a study of regulatory T cells in long-lasting Graves disease. TCRdb reprocessed the multiplex PCR reads via MiXCR and lists one record per CDR3 protein. This sample carries 400,000 to 550,000 distinct CDR3 sequences, about a sixth of them seen once, and the ten largest clones take over 8.5%. These records were also assigned to another study, of T cells in Graves' hyperthyroidism and ophthalmopathy.

Sequencing used peripheral blood mononuclear cells (PBMCs), obtained at new diagnosis, from a patient treated with antithyroid drugs. These receptors all stem from a young woman with Graves disease. Both conserved end residues are part of each CDR3. The D gene is left open where the match is weak. Clone size is not always given. Where it is, it says once, few, many or a class for expanded clones.

V	J	length	size	D	CDR3	DNA
TRBV12-3/TRBV12-4	TRBJ2-3	14	.	TRBD1	CVSSPGQGADTQYF	TGTGTCAGCAGCCCCGGACAGGGGGCAGATACGCAGTATTTT
TRBV7-2	TRBJ2-3	20	.	.	CASSFYICSASEGYTDTQYF	.
TRBV9	TRBJ2-3	14	.	.	CASSVERDKEGQYF	TGTGCCAGCAGCGTAGAACGGGACAAAGAGGGGCAGTATTTT
TRBV29-1	TRBJ2-7	15	many	TRBD1	CSAGGGTGKPGEQYF	TGCAGCGCGGGCGGAGGGACAGGGAAACCTGGCGAGCAGTACTTC
TRBV2	TRBJ2-4	20	few	.	CASSVIFRSSVLGAKNIQYF	TGTGCCAGCAGTGTAATTTTTCGGTCATCAGTCTTGGGGGCCAAAAACATTCAGTACTTC
TRBV19	TRBJ1-1	15	.	TRBD1	CASRGPGTGITEAFF	TGTGCCAGTAGGGGACCCGGGACAGGGATCACTGAAGCTTTCTTT
TRBV4-3	TRBJ2-1	16	many	.	CASSHLTSTFNNEQFF	TGCGCCAGCAGCCACCTCACCTCTACATTTAACAATGAGCAGTTCTTC
TRBV7-6	TRBJ2-5	14	many	TRBD2	CASSRIAGVETQYF	TGTGCCAGCAGCCGGATAGCGGGAGTTGAGACCCAGTACTTC
TRBV4-2	TRBJ2-1	16	many	.	CASSPRVVQSGNEQFF	TGTGCCAGCAGCCCGCGGGTGGTGCAGAGCGGGAATGAGCAGTTCTTC
TRBV2	TRBJ2-1	16	.	TRBD2	CASRPNLAGGDNEQFF	TGTGCCAGCAGACCTAATCTAGCGGGAGGGGACAATGAGCAGTTCTTC
TRBV5-6	TRBJ2-7	11	.	.	CTSSSSYEQYF	TGTACCAGCTCGAGCTCCTACGAGCAGTACTTC
TRBV20-1	TRBJ2-4	14	many	.	CSARDPVGANIQYF	TGCAGTGCTAGAGATCCGGTCGGGGCGAACATTCAGTACTTC
TRBV6-1	TRBJ1-1	15	many	TRBD1	CASSDATGGSTEAFF	TGTGCCAGCAGTGACGCGACAGGGGGAAGCACTGAAGCTTTCTTT
TRBV5-5	TRBJ1-1	16	many	.	CASSPFVGSEVTEAFF	TGTGCCAGCAGTCCGTTTGTTGGTAGTGAGGTTACTGAAGCTTTCTTT
TRBV6-1	TRBJ2-1	14	.	TRBD2	CASSTGLAGNEQFF	TGTGCCAGCAGTACCGGACTAGCGGGCAATGAGCAGTTCTTC
TRBV18	TRBJ2-7	13	.	TRBD1	CASWLGQGYEQYF	TGTGCCAGCTGGCTGGGACAGGGATACGAGCAGTACTTC
TRBV6-1	TRBJ2-1	16	many	.	CASSNMGRSSYNEQFF	TGTGCCAGCAGCAACATGGGACGGAGCTCCTACAATGAGCAGTTCTTC
TRBV7-2	TRBJ2-1	16	many	TRBD2	CASSLVSGRAGGFKFF	TGTGCCAGCAGCTTAGTTTCTGGTCGAGCGGGAGGGTTCAAGTTCTTC